The 26 T cell receptor beta chains presented below share a single source sample, sequenced in a study of cytomegalovirus exposure and HLA in healthy donors. Only in-frame clones appear in the TCRdb table, and some are missing; sequencing was by immunoSEQ multiplex PCR. The sample comprises approximately 170,000 clones, 85% of which are singletons, and approximately 16% rests with the top ten. The sequenced sample consisted of PBMCs. The receptor source for this set is a young man in good health and CMV-seropositive.

The V call is TRBV4-2, the J call TRBJ1-1, with TRBD1 identical over 7 bases. Germline trimming cut 4 bases from V and 7 bases from J; bases unmatched to any gene: 6. Germline CDR1 is LGHNA and CDR2 is YNFKEQ. The CDR3 is 13 residues long. CDR3 DNA: TGTGCCAGCAGCCCGACAGGGATCGGTGAAGCTTTCTTT. Residues: CASSPTGIGEAFF.

The chain combines TRBV11-2 with TRBJ2-3; 8 nucleotides line up with TRBD1. The CDR3 sequence is 16 residues long. The trim removed 4 bases at V and 0 bases at J, leaving 6 bases unmatched. The germline V gene encodes CDR1 SGHAT and CDR2 FQNNGV. The CDR3 sequence: CASSSPQGVSTDTQYF. The CDR3 region has the DNA TGTGCCAGCAGCTCACCACAGGGGGTTAGCACAGATACGCAGTATTTT.

The V and J genes are TRBV5-6 and TRBJ2-1; D call uncertain. The CDR3 is 15 residues long. CDR1 is SGHDT, CDR2 YYEEEE, per germline. V lost 0 bases and J 0 bases, leaving 7 bases between the germline ends. CDR3 sequence reads: CASSLGLSSYNEQFF. The CDR3 DNA reads as TGTGCCAGCAGCTTGGGCTTGAGCTCCTACAATGAGCAGTTCTTC.

This chain links TRBV28 with TRBJ2-5, with D perhaps TRBD2 (5 bases). The germline CDR1 and CDR2 sequences are MDHEN and SYDVKM. The CDR3 runs to 14 residues. V dropped 2 bases and J dropped 7 bases, with 14 bases sitting between them. The DNA for the CDR3 is TGTGCCAGCAGTTTAACCGGAAGTGAGGGGACCCAGTACTTC. As protein: CASSLTGSEGTQYF.

V and J are TRBV9 and TRBJ2-6; 10 nucleotides agree with TRBD1. CDR3 size: 20 residues. CDR1 is SGDLS and CDR2 is YYNGEE in the germline V gene. The V segment lost 0 bases and the J segment 0 bases; nucleotides outside the gene matches: 9. CDR3: CASSVEGDRGPLSGANVLTF. CDR3 nucleotide sequence: TGTGCCAGCAGCGTAGAGGGGGACAGGGGACCCCTCTCTGGGGCCAACGTCCTGACTTTC.

The genes are TRBV6-1 and TRBJ2-3, with D possibly matching TRBD1 (5 bases). The CDR3 spans 14 residues. Germline loops: CDR1 MNHNS, CDR2 SASEGT. V gave up 4 bases and J gave up 1 base, with 9 bases separating them. Here the CDR3 reads CASSGGEGTDTQYF. CDR3 bases: TGTGCCAGCAGTGGGGGCGAGGGCACAGATACGCAGTATTTT.

The V and J genes are TRBV11-2 and TRBJ1-2, with a weak D call TRBD1 (6 bases). The CDR3 is 15 residues long. CDR1 is SGHAT, CDR2 FQNNGV, per germline. The V gene lost 0 bases and the J gene lost 0 bases, with 8 bases spanning the gap. CDR3 sequence (DNA): TGTGCCAGCAGCTTAGACAGGGGAGCTAACTATGGCTACACCTTC. Amino acids: CASSLDRGANYGYTF.

This chain connects TRBV6-1 to TRBJ2-2; D is undetermined. CDR3 length: 13 amino acids. The V and J ends lost 2 bases and 4 bases respectively, with 5 bases between them. Germline V gene lookup returns CDR1 MNHNS and CDR2 SASEGT. CDR3 residues: CASSERSTGELFF. The DNA of the CDR3 is TGTGCCAGCAGTGAAAGGAGCACCGGGGAGCTGTTTTTT.

The chain joins TRBV30 to TRBJ1-1; D may be TRBD1 (5 bases). Germline V gene data show CDR1 as GTSNPN and CDR2 as SVGIG (reference sequence). There are 12 residues in the CDR3. Trimming took off 5 bases at V and 4 bases at J, with 11 bases between the two ends. The DNA of the CDR3 is TGTGCCTGGGACCCAGGGCCCACTGAAGCTTTCTTT. It yields the protein CAWDPGPTEAFF.

The chain uses TRBV7-8 and TRBJ2-2; weak D call: TRBD1 (5 bases). The V end lost 8 bases, the J end lost 5 bases, and 12 bases lay between the germline ends. The CDR3 sequence is 13 residues long. Per germline, CDR1 SGHVS and CDR2 FQNEAQ. The CDR3 loop reads CASGVRGTGELFF. As DNA, the CDR3 is TGTGCCAGCGGCGTAAGGGGTACCGGGGAGCTGTTTTTT.

CDR3 amino acids: CASSLAGVREGPGYTF. DNA for the CDR3: TGTGCCAGCAGCTTGGCCGGGGTGAGGGAGGGACCTGGCTACACCTTC. The chain has TRBV5-6 and TRBJ1-2; tentatively, D is TRBD1 (5 bases). Trimming pared 0 bases from V and 7 bases from J, leaving 19 bases between. Germline loops: CDR1 SGHDT, CDR2 YYEEEE. The CDR3 loop spans 16 amino acids.

V usage is TRBV30 and J usage is TRBJ2-1; tentative D call: TRBD1 (5 bases). Germline CDR1 and CDR2: GTSNPN and SVGIG (reference sequence). Trimming pared 5 bases from V and 7 bases from J, leaving 15 bases between. The CDR3 is made up of 13 amino acids. CDR3 DNA sequence: TGTGCCTGGGCCATAGGGGTTGGGAATGAGCAGTTCTTC. This encodes CAWAIGVGNEQFF.

The V gene is TRBV9, the J gene TRBJ1-5; TRBD1 is a possible D gene (5 bases). Germline CDR1 reads SGDLS; CDR2 reads YYNGEE. V was shortened by 0 bases and J by 6 bases, with 13 bases between the two germline ends. The CDR3 extends over 15 amino acids. This CDR3 is CASSVDGGRSQPQHF. In DNA, the CDR3 is TGTGCCAGCAGCGTAGATGGGGGGAGGTCTCAGCCCCAGCATTTT.

The chain recombines TRBV28 with TRBJ1-1, with TRBD1 matching over 8 bases. The V gene end was trimmed by 6 bases and the J gene end by 0 bases; junction bases not matched to a gene: 6. Germline V gene data show CDR1 as MDHEN and CDR2 as SYDVKM. This CDR3 has 15 residues. CDR3 bases: TGTGCCAGCAGGTTTCCAGGGGGCATGAACACTGAAGCTTTCTTT. It is translated as CASRFPGGMNTEAFF.

The J gene is TRBJ2-1, the V gene TRBV30; 12 bases are shared with TRBD2. The germline CDR1 and CDR2 sequences are GTSNPN and SVGIG (reference sequence). V gave up 2 bases and J gave up 10 bases; unmatched junction bases: 12. The CDR3 extends over 16 amino acids. CDR3 DNA sequence: TGTGCCTGGAGTAGGACTAGCGGGGAGCCTTGGTGGGAGCAGTTCTTC. Protein: CAWSRTSGEPWWEQFF.

DNA for the CDR3: TGCGCCAGCAGCCCAGGCCCGGGGGGAGCCTACGAGCAGTACTTC. Translation: CASSPGPGGAYEQYF. The genes are TRBV4-1 and TRBJ2-7; 7 bases match TRBD2. Losses at the gene ends were 4 bases for V and 2 bases for J; bases not matched to a gene: 8. The CDR3 runs to 15 residues. Germline V gene sequence: CDR1 MGHRA, CDR2 YSYEKL.

This clone turned up a few times. The V call is TRBV19, the J call TRBJ1-3, with D unresolved. Trimming stripped 8 bases from V and 1 base from J, with 9 bases between. The germline V gene encodes CDR1 LNHDA and CDR2 SQIVND (reference sequence). The CDR3 loop spans 13 amino acids. The CDR3: CASWEVSGNTIYF. As DNA, the CDR3 is TGTGCCAGTTGGGAGGTTTCTGGAAACACCATATATTTT.

This clone was recorded only once. Other DNA sequences in this sample translate to the same CDR3. The chain carries TRBV4-1 and TRBJ1-4, with 10 bases matching TRBD1. CDR1 and CDR2 (germline): MGHRA, YSYEKL. This CDR3 spans 14 amino acids. Losses at the gene ends were 6 bases for V and 5 bases for J; bases not matched to a gene: 3. CDR3 region: CASRRTGGNEKLFF. CDR3 coding DNA: TGCGCCAGCAGACGGACAGGGGGGAATGAAAAACTGTTTTTT.

The V gene is TRBV9, the J gene TRBJ2-1; possible D gene TRBD2, 6 bases. Germline CDR1 reads SGDLS; CDR2 reads YYNGEE. This CDR3 comprises 17 residues. The germline V and J ends were trimmed by 3 bases and 0 bases, with 16 bases remaining between them. This CDR3 reads CASSATGTGSSYNEQFF. The CDR3 DNA sequence: TGTGCCAGCAGCGCCACCGGGACTGGGAGCTCCTACAATGAGCAGTTCTTC.

V usage is TRBV6-6 and J usage is TRBJ2-3, with D possibly matching TRBD1 (6 bases). The ends were cut back, 7 bases at V and 2 bases at J, with 13 bases in the middle. Germline-derived CDR1 and CDR2 are MNHNY and SVGAGI (reference sequence). The CDR3 extends over 14 amino acids. Here the CDR3 reads CASKRTASTDTQYF. The CDR3 DNA follows: TGTGCCAGCAAGCGGACAGCTTCCACAGATACGCAGTATTTT.

This chain uses TRBV30 with TRBJ2-5, with 12 bases matching TRBD1. Germline V gene lookup returns CDR1 GTSNPN and CDR2 SVGIG (reference sequence). The length of the CDR3 is 15 residues. With V trimmed by 2 bases and J by 9 bases, 10 bases remained unmatched. CDR3 sequence: CAWSISPGQGAAQYF. CDR3 coding DNA: TGTGCCTGGAGTATTTCCCCGGGACAGGGGGCAGCCCAGTACTTC.

V is TRBV5-1 and J is TRBJ1-1; D remains unclear. This CDR3 spans 18 amino acids. Germline values: CDR1 SGHRS, CDR2 YFSETQ. V was clipped by 2 bases and J by 0 bases, with 20 bases between them. The CDR3 sequence: CASSFIFAGPAMNTEAFF. Here the CDR3 DNA reads TGCGCCAGCAGCTTTATTTTCGCGGGCCCAGCGATGAACACTGAAGCTTTCTTT.

The rearrangement links TRBV18 to TRBJ1-1; no definite D call. Germline V gives CDR1 KGHSH, CDR2 LQKENI. Between the trimmed V and J ends, which lost 5 bases and 3 bases, there was a span of 13 bases. The CDR3 length is 14 residues. CDR3 in DNA: TGTGCCAGCTCATCTACCGGAGAGGACACTGAAGCTTTCTTT. It translates to CASSSTGEDTEAFF.

The chain links TRBV6-1 to TRBJ1-5; D unresolved. CDR1 MNHNS and CDR2 SASEGT come from the germline V gene. This CDR3 is built from 15 residues. Trimming left V 7 bases short and J 5 bases short, with 18 bases between. The CDR3 DNA follows: TGTGCCAGCATCGACGGGTCCGGGTCCTATCAGCCCCAGCATTTT. This sequence encodes CASIDGSGSYQPQHF.

As concerns this clone: Other DNA sequences in the same sample also yield this CDR3. The chain joins TRBV9 to TRBJ2-5, with no clear D. The CDR3 is 13 amino acids. Germline V gene lookup returns CDR1 SGDLS and CDR2 YYNGEE. Trimming shortened V by 0 bases and J by 1 base, and 4 bases separated the two germline ends. This CDR3 reads CASSVGLQETQYF. DNA of the CDR3: TGTGCCAGCAGCGTAGGTCTCCAAGAGACCCAGTACTTC.

The rearrangement links TRBV4-1 to TRBJ2-1; 11 nucleotides align to TRBD2. V gave up 0 bases and J gave up 5 bases; unmatched junction bases: 3. Germline CDR1 MGHRA, CDR2 YSYEKL. The CDR3 extends over 16 amino acids. CDR3 coding DNA: TGCGCCAGCAGCCAAGATCGACTAGCGGGAAACAATGAGCAGTTCTTC. It is translated as CASSQDRLAGNNEQFF.